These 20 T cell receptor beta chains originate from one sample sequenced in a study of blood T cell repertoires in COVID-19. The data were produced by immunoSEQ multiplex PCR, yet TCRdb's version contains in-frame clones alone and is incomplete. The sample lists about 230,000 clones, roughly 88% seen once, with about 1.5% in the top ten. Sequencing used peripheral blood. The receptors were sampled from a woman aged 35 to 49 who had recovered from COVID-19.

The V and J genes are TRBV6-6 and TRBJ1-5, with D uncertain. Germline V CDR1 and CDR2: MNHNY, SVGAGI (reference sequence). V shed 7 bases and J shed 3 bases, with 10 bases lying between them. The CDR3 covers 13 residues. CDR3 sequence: CASTRGSNQPQHF. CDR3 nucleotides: TGTGCCAGCACCCGAGGGTCCAATCAGCCCCAGCATTTT.

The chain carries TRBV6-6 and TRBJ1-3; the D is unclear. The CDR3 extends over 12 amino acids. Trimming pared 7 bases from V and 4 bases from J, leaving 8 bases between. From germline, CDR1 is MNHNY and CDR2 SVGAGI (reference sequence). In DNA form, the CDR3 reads TGTGCCAGCACCAACAGAGGAAACACCATATATTTT. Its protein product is CASTNRGNTIYF.

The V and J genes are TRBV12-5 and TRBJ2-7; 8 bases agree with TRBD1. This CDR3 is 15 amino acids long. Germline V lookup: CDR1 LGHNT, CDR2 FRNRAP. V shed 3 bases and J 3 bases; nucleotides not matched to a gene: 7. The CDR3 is CASGFWTGFGYEQYF. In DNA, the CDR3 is TGTGCTAGTGGTTTTTGGACAGGGTTTGGCTACGAGCAGTACTTC.

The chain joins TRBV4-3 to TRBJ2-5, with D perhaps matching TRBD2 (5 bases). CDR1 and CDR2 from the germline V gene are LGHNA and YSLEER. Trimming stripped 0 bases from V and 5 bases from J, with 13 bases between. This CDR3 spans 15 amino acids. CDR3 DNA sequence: TGCGCCAGCAGCCAAGATCGCCTGTCGGGGGAGACCCAGTACTTC. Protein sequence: CASSQDRLSGETQYF.

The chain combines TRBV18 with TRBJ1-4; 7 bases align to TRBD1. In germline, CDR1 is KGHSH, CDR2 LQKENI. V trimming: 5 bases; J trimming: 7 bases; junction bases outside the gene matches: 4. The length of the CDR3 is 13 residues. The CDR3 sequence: CASSEQGIEKLFF. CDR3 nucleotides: TGTGCCAGCTCAGAACAGGGGATTGAAAAACTGTTTTTT. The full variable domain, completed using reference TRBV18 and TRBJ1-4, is NAGVMQNPRHLVRRRGQEARLRCSPMKGHSHVYWYRQLPEEGLKFMVYLQKENIIDESGMPKERFSAEFPKEGPSILRIQQVVRGDSAAYFCASSEQGIEKLFFGSGTQLSVL.

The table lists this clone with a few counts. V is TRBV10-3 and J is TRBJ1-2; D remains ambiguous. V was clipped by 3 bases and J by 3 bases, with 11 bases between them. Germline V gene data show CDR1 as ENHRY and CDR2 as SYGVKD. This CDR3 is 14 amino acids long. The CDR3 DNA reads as TGTGCCATCAGTGATACTGGCGAGGACTATGGCTACACCTTC. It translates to CAISDTGEDYGYTF.

In DNA, the CDR3 is TGTGCCAGCAGCCCATACATCACCTTGACAGATACGCAGTATTTT. As protein: CASSPYITLTDTQYF. The chain uses TRBV7-2 and TRBJ2-3; D is uncertain. V was shortened by 5 bases and J by 3 bases, with 15 bases between the two germline ends. This CDR3 comprises 15 residues. Germline V lookup: CDR1 SGHTA, CDR2 FQGNSA. The full variable domain, completed using reference TRBV7-2 and TRBJ2-3, is GAGVSQSPSNKVTEKGKDVELRCDPISGHTALYWYRQSLGQGLEFLIYFQGNSAPDKSGLPSDRFSAERTGGSVSTLTIQRTQQEDSAVYLCASSPYITLTDTQYFGPGTRLTVL.

CDR3: CASPGQGRYYGYTF. The CDR3 region has the DNA TGTGCCAGCCCGGGACAGGGGCGCTACTATGGCTACACCTTC. This chain uses TRBV2 with TRBJ1-2, with 10 bases matching TRBD1. This CDR3 spans 14 amino acids. The germline CDR1 and CDR2 sequences are SNHLY and FYNNEI. V lost 8 bases, J lost 3 bases, and 6 bases stayed unmatched.

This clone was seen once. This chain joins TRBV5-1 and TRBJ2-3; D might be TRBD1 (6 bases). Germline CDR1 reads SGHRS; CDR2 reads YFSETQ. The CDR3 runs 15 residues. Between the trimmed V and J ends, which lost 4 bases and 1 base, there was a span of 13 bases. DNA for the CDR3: TGCGCCAGCAGCAGGGACAACCCGCGCACAGATACGCAGTATTTT. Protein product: CASSRDNPRTDTQYF.

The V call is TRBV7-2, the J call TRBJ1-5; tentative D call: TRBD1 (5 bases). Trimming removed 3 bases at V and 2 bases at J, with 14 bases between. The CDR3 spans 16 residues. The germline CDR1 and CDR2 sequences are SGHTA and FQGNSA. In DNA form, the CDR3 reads TGTGCCAGCAGCTTGACGGGGGGAGTGGGCAATCAGCCCCAGCATTTT. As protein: CASSLTGGVGNQPQHF.

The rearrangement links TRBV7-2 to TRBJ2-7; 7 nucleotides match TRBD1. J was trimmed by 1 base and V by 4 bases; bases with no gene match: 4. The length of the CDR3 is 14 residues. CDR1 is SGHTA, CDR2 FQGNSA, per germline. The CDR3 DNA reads TGTGCCAGCAGCTCGACAGGGATATCCTACGAGCAGTACTTC. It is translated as CASSSTGISYEQYF.

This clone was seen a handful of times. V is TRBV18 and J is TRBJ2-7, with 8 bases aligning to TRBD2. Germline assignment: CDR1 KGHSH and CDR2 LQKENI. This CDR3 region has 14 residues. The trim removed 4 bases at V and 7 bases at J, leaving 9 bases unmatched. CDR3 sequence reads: CASSLSGAQGEQYF. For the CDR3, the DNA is TGTGCCAGCTCACTTAGCGGGGCGCAAGGGGAGCAGTACTTC.

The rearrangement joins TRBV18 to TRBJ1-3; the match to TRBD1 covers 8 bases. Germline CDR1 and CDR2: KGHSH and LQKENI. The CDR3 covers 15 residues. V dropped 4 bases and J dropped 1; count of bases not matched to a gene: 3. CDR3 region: CASSRNRGSGNTIYF. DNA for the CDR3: TGTGCCAGCTCACGGAACAGGGGGTCTGGAAACACCATATATTTT.

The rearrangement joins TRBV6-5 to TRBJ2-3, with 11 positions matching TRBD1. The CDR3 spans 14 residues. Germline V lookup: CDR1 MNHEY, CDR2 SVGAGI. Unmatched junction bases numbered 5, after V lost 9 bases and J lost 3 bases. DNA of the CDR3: TGTGCCAGTCACGGGACAGGGGGAACAGATACGCAGTATTTT. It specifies CASHGTGGTDTQYF.

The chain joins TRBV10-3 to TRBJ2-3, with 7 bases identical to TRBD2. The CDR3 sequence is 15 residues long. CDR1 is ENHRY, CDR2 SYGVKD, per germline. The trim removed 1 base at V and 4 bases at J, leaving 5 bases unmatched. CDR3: CAISEFSGASDTQYF. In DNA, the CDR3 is TGTGCCATCAGTGAGTTCAGCGGGGCCTCAGATACGCAGTATTTT.

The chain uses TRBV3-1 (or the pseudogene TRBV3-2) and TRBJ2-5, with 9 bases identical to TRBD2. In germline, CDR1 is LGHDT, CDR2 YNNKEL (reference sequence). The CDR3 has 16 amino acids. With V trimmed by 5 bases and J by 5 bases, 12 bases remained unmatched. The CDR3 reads CASSSQASGAQETQYF. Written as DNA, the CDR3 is TGTGCCAGCAGCTCGCAGGCTAGCGGGGCGCAGGAGACCCAGTACTTC.

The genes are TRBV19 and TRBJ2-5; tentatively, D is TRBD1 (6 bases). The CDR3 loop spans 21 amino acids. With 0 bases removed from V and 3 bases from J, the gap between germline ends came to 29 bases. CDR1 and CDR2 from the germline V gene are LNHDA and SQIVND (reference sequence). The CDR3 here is CASSIDPRQGRPYRSKETQYF. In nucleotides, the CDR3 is TGTGCCAGTAGTATAGATCCGCGCCAGGGGCGACCCTACCGATCTAAAGAGACCCAGTACTTC. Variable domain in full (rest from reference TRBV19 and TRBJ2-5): DGGITQSPKYLFRKEGQNVTLSCEQNLNHDAMYWYRQDPGQGLRLIYYSQIVNDFQKGDIAEGYSVSREKKESFPLTVTSAQKNPTAFYLCASSIDPRQGRPYRSKETQYFGPGTRLLVL.

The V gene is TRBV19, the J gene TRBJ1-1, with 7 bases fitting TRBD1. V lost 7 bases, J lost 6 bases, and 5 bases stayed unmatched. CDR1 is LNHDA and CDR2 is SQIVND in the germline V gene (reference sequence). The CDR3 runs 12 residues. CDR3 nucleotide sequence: TGTGCCAGTAAAGGGGGCATCGCTGAAGCTTTCTTT. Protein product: CASKGGIAEAFF.

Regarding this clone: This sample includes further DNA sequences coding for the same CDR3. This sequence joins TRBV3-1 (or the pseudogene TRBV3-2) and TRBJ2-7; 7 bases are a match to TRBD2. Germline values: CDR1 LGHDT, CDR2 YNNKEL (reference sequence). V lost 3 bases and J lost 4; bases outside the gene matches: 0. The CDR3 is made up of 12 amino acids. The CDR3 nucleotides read TGTGCCAGCAGCCAGGGAGGGTACGAGCAGTACTTC. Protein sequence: CASSQGGYEQYF.

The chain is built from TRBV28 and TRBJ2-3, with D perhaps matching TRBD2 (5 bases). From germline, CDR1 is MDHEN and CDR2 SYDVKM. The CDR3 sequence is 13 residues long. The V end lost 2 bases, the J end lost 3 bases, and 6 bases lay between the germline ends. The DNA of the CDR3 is TGTGCCAGCAGTTTAGAGGGAACAGATACGCAGTATTTT. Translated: CASSLEGTDTQYF.